This T cell receptor beta chain was profiled in a study of blood T cell repertoires in COVID-19. In the study overall: Sites across the United States, Italy and Spain contributed samples from acute and convalescent COVID-19. T cells, B-cell-depleted T cells, or PBMCs supplied cDNA or gDNA.

Germline V lookup: CDR1 KGHSH, CDR2 LQKENI. CDR3 length: 13 residues. V lost 3 bases, J lost 5 bases, and 1 base stayed unmatched. In the source study's methods: Reference gene primer amplification yielded estimated nucleated cell counts. Data came from immunoSEQ multiplex PCR; TCRdb stores just in-frame clones and leaves some out. Clone size and V and J calls were adopted from that table, with D and trimming inferred from the DNA. The sample consists of some 100,000 clones, just over 90% of them appearing once. The clonotype originates from a man aged 50 to 60 with acute or convalescent COVID-19. Sequencing was done on a sample of peripheral blood. The J gene is TRBJ2-5, the V gene TRBV18; 9 nucleotides line up with TRBD1. CDR3 coding DNA: TGTGCCAGCTCACCTGGACAGGGGGAGACCCAGTACTTC. It encodes CASSPGQGETQYF.